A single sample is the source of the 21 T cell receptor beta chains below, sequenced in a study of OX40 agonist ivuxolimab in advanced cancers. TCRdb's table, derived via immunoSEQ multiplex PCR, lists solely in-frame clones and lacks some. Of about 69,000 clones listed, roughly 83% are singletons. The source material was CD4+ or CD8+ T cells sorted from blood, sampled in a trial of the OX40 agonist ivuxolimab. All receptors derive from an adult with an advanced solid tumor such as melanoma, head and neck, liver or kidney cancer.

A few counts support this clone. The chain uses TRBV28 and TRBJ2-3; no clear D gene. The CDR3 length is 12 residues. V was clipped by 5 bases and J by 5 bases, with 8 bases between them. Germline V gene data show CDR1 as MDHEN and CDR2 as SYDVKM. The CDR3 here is CASSDRVDTQYF. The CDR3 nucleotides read TGTGCCAGCAGTGACCGCGTAGATACGCAGTATTTT.

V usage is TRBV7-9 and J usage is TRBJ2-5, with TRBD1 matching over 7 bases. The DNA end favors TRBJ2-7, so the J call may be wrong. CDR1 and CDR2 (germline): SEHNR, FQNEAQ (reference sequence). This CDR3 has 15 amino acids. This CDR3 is CASSFWTGLTYEQYF. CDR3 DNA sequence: TGTGCCAGCAGCTTCTGGACAGGCCTGACCTACGAGCAGTACTTC.

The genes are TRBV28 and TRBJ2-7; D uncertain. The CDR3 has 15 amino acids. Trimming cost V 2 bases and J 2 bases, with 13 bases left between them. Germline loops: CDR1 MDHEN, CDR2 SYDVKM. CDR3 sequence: CASSLSFSGTYEQYF. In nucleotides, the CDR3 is TGTGCCAGCAGTTTAAGTTTCTCGGGTACCTACGAGCAGTACTTC.

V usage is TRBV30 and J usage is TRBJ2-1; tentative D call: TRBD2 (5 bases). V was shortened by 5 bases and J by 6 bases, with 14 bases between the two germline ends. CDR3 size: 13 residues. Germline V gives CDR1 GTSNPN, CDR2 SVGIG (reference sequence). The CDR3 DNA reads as TGTGCCTGGCGACGGACTCTTTCCAATGAGCAGTTCTTC. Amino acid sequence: CAWRRTLSNEQFF.

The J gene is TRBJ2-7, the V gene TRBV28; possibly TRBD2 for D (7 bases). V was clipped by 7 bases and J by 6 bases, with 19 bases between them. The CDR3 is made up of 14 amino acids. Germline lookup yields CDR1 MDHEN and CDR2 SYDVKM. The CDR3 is CASIPAGAAGEQYF. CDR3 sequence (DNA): TGTGCCAGCATACCCGCGGGGGCAGCAGGCGAGCAGTACTTC.

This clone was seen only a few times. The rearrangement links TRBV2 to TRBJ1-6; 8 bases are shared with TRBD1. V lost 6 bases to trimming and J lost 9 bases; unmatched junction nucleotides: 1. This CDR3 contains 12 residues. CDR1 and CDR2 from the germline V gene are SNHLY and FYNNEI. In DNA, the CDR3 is TGTGCCAGCAGGGGGACAGGTTCACCCCTCCACTTT. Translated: CASRGTGSPLHF.

CDR3 protein: CASSLASALGSYNEQFF. The DNA for the CDR3 is TGCGCCAGCAGCTTGGCTAGCGCTCTAGGCTCCTACAATGAGCAGTTCTTC. The chain is built from TRBV5-1 and TRBJ2-1; D may be TRBD2 (6 bases). Germline V lookup: CDR1 SGHRS, CDR2 YFSETQ. CDR3 length equals 17 residues. V was clipped by 0 bases and J by 0 bases, with 13 bases between them.

CDR3 region: CASSSQGLITDTQYF. CDR3 DNA sequence: TGTGCCAGCAGCTCTCAGGGACTCATCACAGATACGCAGTATTTT. J is TRBJ2-3 and V is TRBV11-2, with D perhaps TRBD2 (6 bases). V gave up 4 bases and J gave up 2 bases, with 13 bases separating them. Germline V gene sequence: CDR1 SGHAT, CDR2 FQNNGV. The CDR3 length is 15 residues. The variable domain in full, completed from reference TRBV11-2 and TRBJ2-3, reads EAGVAQSPRYKIIEKRQSVAFWCNPISGHATLYWYQQILGQGPKLLIQFQNNGVVDDSQLPKDRFSAERLKGVDSTLKIQPAKLEDSAVYLCASSSQGLITDTQYFGPGTRLTVL.

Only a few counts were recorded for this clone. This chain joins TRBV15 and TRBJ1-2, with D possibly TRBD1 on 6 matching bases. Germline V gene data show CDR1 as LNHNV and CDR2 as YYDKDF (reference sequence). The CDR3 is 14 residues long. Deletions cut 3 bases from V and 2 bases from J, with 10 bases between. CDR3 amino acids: CATSRRGGNYGYTF. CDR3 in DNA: TGTGCCACCAGCAGGAGGGGGGGGAACTATGGCTACACCTTC.

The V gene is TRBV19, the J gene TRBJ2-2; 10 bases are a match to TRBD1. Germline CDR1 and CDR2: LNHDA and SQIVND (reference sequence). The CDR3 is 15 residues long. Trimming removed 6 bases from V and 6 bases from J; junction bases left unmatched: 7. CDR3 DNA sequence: TGTGCCAGTAGCCGGGACAGGGGTAACGCCGGGGAGCTGTTTTTT. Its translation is CASSRDRGNAGELFF.

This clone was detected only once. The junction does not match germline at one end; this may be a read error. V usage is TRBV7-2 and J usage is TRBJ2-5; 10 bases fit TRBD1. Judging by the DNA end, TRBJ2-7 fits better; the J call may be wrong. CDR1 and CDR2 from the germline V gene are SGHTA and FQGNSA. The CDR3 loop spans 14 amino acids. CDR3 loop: CASSRDRGSHEQYF. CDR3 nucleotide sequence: TGTGCCAGCAGCCGGGACAGGGGCTCCCACGAGCAGTACTTC.

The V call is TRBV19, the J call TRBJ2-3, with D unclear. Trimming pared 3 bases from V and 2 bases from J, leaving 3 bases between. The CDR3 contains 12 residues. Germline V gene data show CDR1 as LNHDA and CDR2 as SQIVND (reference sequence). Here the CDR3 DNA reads TGTGCCAGTAGTATGTTCACAGATACGCAGTATTTT. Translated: CASSMFTDTQYF.

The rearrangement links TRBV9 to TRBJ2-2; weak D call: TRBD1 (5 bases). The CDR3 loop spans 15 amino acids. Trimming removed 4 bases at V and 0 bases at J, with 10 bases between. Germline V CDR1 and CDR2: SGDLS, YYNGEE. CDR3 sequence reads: CASSPGHSNTGELFF. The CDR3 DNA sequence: TGTGCCAGCAGCCCCGGACACTCGAACACCGGGGAGCTGTTTTTT.

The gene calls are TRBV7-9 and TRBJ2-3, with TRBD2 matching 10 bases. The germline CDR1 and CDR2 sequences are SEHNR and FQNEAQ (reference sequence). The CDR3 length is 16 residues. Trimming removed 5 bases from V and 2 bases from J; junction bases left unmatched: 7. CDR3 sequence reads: CASSPRTSGPTDTQYF. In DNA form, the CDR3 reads TGTGCCAGCAGCCCGAGGACTAGCGGCCCCACAGATACGCAGTATTTT.

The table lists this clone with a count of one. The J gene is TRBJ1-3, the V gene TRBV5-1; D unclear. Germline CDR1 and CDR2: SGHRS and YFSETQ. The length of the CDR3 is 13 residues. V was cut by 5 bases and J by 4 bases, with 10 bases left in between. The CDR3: CASSEGFGNTIYF. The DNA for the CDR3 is TGCGCCAGCAGTGAGGGCTTCGGAAACACCATATATTTT.

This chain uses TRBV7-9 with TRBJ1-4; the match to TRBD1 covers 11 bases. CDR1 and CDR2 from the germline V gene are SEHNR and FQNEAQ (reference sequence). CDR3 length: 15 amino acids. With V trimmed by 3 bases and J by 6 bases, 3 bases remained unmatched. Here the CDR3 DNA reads TGTGCCAGCAGCTTCGGGACAGGGGGGGATGAAAAACTGTTTTTT. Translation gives CASSFGTGGDEKLFF.

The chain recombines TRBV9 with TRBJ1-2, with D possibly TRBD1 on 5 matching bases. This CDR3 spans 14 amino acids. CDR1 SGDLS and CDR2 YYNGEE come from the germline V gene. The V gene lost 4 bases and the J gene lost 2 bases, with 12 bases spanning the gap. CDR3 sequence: CASSLGQLNYGYTF. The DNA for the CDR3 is TGTGCCAGCAGCTTGGGGCAGTTAAACTATGGCTACACCTTC.

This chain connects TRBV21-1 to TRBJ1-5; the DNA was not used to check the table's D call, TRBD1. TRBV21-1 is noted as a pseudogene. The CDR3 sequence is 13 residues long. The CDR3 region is CASSREHRPPQHF. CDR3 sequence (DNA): TGTGCCAGCAGCCGAGAGCACAGGCCCCCCCAGCATTTT.

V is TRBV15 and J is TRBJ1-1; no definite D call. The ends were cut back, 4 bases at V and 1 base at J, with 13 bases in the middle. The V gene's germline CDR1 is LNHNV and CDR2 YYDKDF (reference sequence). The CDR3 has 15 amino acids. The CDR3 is CATSNFERGNTEAFF. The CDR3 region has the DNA TGTGCCACCAGCAACTTTGAGCGGGGGAACACTGAAGCTTTCTTT.

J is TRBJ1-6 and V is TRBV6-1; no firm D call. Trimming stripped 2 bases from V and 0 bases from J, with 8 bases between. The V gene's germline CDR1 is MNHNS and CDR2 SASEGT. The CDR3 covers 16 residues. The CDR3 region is CASSEILGSYNSPLHF. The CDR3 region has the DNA TGTGCCAGCAGTGAAATCCTCGGCTCCTATAATTCACCCCTCCACTTT.

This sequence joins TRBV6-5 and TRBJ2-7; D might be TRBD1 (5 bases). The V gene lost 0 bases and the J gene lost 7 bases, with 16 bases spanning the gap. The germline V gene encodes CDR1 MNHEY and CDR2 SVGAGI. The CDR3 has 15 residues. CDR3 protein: CASSYSRQGSREQYF. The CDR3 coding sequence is TGTGCCAGCAGTTACTCGCGGCAGGGTTCGCGGGAGCAGTACTTC.